This T cell receptor beta chain originates from a study of CD8+ T cells in alopecia areata. Study overall: Patients remained on tofacitinib for 6 to 18 months and then went 6 months without it. Study conclusions and caveats: Only a single nonresponder existed, so baseline CD8+ expansion links stay unclear.

This CDR3 is 15 amino acids long. Germline-derived CDR1 and CDR2 are SNHLY and FYNNEI. V shed 6 bases and J 5 bases; nucleotides not matched to a gene: 10. To note about this clone: Its antigen is unidentified.

cDNA serving as the sequencing template came from extracted, reverse transcribed RNA. The protocol was immunoSEQ multiplex PCR, while the TCRdb copy is restricted to in-frame clones and leaves out a portion. Of around 300,000 clones in the sample, around 64% are singletons; the top ten hold about 0.93%. Treatment here: oral pan-JAK inhibitor, 5-10 mg twice daily. This TCR was recovered from a human donor with alopecia areata. The chain uses TRBV2 and TRBJ2-7; TRBD1 matches at 10 bases. The sample here was CD4+ T cells sorted from blood, taken around week 54, from a patient treated with tofacitinib. The CDR3 DNA is TGTGCCAGCAGGAGGGCCGGGACAGGGGTCCACGAGCAGTACTTC. It specifies CASRRAGTGVHEQYF.